The rows below give T cell receptor beta chains drawn from one sample of a study of T-cell reconstitution after alpha-beta-depleted transplantation in children. TCRdb itself ran the PCR reads through MiXCR, one entry per CDR3 protein. The sample has about 500,000 distinct CDR3 sequences, roughly 33% seen once; the top ten hold 2% to 2.5%. Sequenced material: PBMCs from the stem cell graft donor, taken from the stem cell graft. The receptors originated from a human donor who donated a stem cell graft to a child with aplastic anemia. The CDR3 runs from the conserved cysteine through the conserved F or W. The order of the fields is D gene, J gene, V gene, clone size, CDR3 DNA, CDR3 protein. A D gene is named only where the DNA matches it firmly. Clone size, where shown, is once, few, many, or a class for clones that have expanded.

D: -; J: TRBJ2-1; V: TRBV6-2/TRBV6-3; size: few; DNA: TGTGCCAGCATCGACACAACCTCCTACAATGAGCAGTTCTTC; CDR3: CASIDTTSYNEQFF
D: -; J: TRBJ1-1; V: TRBV7-2; size: -; DNA: TGTGCCAGCAGCTCGTTCCCGACGGCCCACACTGAAGCTTTCTTT; CDR3: CASSSFPTAHTEAFF
D: -; J: TRBJ1-5; V: TRBV10-3; size: few; DNA: TGTGCCATCAGGGCAGGAGTAGCAAATCAGCCCCAGCATTTT; CDR3: CAIRAGVANQPQHF
D: TRBD1; J: TRBJ1-2; V: TRBV5-1; size: many; DNA: TGCGCCAGCAGCTACGGTACCCATTGGACAGGGGGCGATGGCTACACCTTC; CDR3: CASSYGTHWTGGDGYTF
D: -; J: TRBJ1-1; V: TRBV20-1; size: few; DNA: TGCAGTGCTCCTACCCTTACTGAAGCTTTCTTT; CDR3: CSAPTLTEAFF
D: -; J: TRBJ2-3; V: TRBV29-1; size: few; DNA: TGCAGCGTTGAAGGGGCTAGGGGCAGGGGCTCGTCGGCTAATACGCAGTATTTT; CDR3: CSVEGARGRGSSANTQYF
D: -; J: TRBJ1-5; V: TRBV20-1; size: few; DNA: TGCAGTGCCGCTAGGGGGGTGGACCAGCCCCAGCATTTT; CDR3: CSAARGVDQPQHF
D: -; J: TRBJ1-2; V: TRBV12-3/TRBV12-4; size: -; DNA: TGTGCCAGCAGTTTAGAGGGGAGCTACACCTTC; CDR3: CASSLEGSYTF
D: -; J: TRBJ2-1; V: TRBV9; size: -; DNA: TGTGCCAGCAGCGTTGACTACGCCCTCGGGGAGCAGTTCTTC; CDR3: CASSVDYALGEQFF
D: -; J: TRBJ1-4; V: TRBV18; size: once; DNA: TGTGCCAGCTCCCCGGATCGGGTGACAGAAAAACTGTTTTTT; CDR3: CASSPDRVTEKLFF
D: TRBD1; J: TRBJ2-2; V: TRBV20-1; size: -; DNA: TGCAGTGCTCAGAGGGACAGGGGCACCGGGGAGCTGTTTTTT; CDR3: CSAQRDRGTGELFF
D: -; J: TRBJ1-1; V: TRBV12-3/TRBV12-4; size: few; DNA: TGTGCCAGCAGTAGATCCGGGACACAGAACACTGAAGCTTTCTTT; CDR3: CASSRSGTQNTEAFF
D: -; J: TRBJ1-2; V: TRBV5-1; size: -; DNA: TGCGCCAGCAGCCCCAACGGGGGGGGGACGAAGGGCTACACCTTC; CDR3: CASSPNGGGTKGYTF
D: -; J: TRBJ1-1; V: TRBV20-1; size: -; DNA: TGCAGTGCTAGAGATTCGGGGGGGCCGACTGAAGCTTTCTTT; CDR3: CSARDSGGPTEAFF
D: TRBD1; J: TRBJ2-7; V: TRBV20-1; size: -; DNA: TGCAGTGCTACCCGGGACAGGGATCAAAACGAGCAGTACTTC; CDR3: CSATRDRDQNEQYF
D: -; J: TRBJ2-1; V: TRBV7-2; size: -; DNA: TGTGCCAGCAACAACCCATTGCATGAGCAGTTCTTC; CDR3: CASNNPLHEQFF
D: TRBD2; J: TRBJ2-7; V: TRBV20-1; size: -; DNA: TGCAGTGCTAGGGGCCGGACTAGCGGCGAGCAGTACTTC; CDR3: CSARGRTSGEQYF
D: -; J: TRBJ2-5; V: TRBV6-2/TRBV6-3; size: few; DNA: TGTGCCAGCAGTTACGCGGGACAGAAAGAGACCCAGTACTTC; CDR3: CASSYAGQKETQYF
D: -; J: TRBJ1-1; V: TRBV30; size: -; DNA: TGTGCCTGGACCAAAAACGGTGCGGGCACTGAAGCTTTCTTT; CDR3: CAWTKNGAGTEAFF
D: TRBD1; J: TRBJ2-3; V: TRBV9; size: -; DNA: TGTGCCAGCAGCGAAGACAGGGGTACAGATACGCAGTATTTT; CDR3: CASSEDRGTDTQYF
D: -; J: TRBJ1-2; V: TRBV5-1; size: -; DNA: TGCGCCAGCAGCTTGGACGGAGACTATGGCTACACCTTC; CDR3: CASSLDGDYGYTF
D: -; J: TRBJ2-2; V: TRBV12-3/TRBV12-4; size: once; DNA: TGTGCCAGCAGTTTTGGGGGCAGGAACGGGGAGCTGTTTTTT; CDR3: CASSFGGRNGELFF
D: -; J: TRBJ2-5; V: TRBV18; size: -; DNA: TGTGCCAGCTCACCGCGGGATAAAGAGACCCAGTACTTC; CDR3: CASSPRDKETQYF
D: TRBD1; J: TRBJ1-1; V: TRBV12-3/TRBV12-4; size: few; DNA: TGTGCCAGCAGTTGGGACAGGGTCTTGGGGGCTTTCTTT; CDR3: CASSWDRVLGAFF
D: TRBD2; J: TRBJ2-7; V: TRBV20-1; size: many; DNA: TGCAGTGCTTCTGGACTAGCTCCGCCCTACGAGCAGTACTTC; CDR3: CSASGLAPPYEQYF
D: TRBD1; J: TRBJ2-7; V: TRBV29-1; size: -; DNA: TGCAGCGTTGAGGGGGACAGGGGAGGAGGCGAGCAGTACTTC; CDR3: CSVEGDRGGGEQYF
D: TRBD2; J: TRBJ2-3; V: TRBV18; size: few; DNA: TGTGCCAGCCGAGGGGCGGGAGCTCCAGATACGCAGTATTTT; CDR3: CASRGAGAPDTQYF
D: -; J: TRBJ2-1; V: TRBV29-1; size: few; DNA: TGCAGCGCCGGCCCCACGCGTCTAGCCGACGACAATGAGCAGTTCTTC; CDR3: CSAGPTRLADDNEQFF
D: TRBD1; J: TRBJ2-3; V: TRBV28; size: -; DNA: TGTGCCAGCAGTTTATGGGCAGGGGGCCGGTCGGATACGCAGTATTTT; CDR3: CASSLWAGGRSDTQYF
D: -; J: TRBJ2-7; V: TRBV6-2/TRBV6-3; size: -; DNA: TGTGCCAGCAGTTACACGGGAGCGTACGAGCAGTACTTC; CDR3: CASSYTGAYEQYF
D: -; J: TRBJ2-1; V: TRBV14; size: -; DNA: TGTGCCAGCAGCGTACAGGGTAGGGGGAATGAGCAGTTCTTC; CDR3: CASSVQGRGNEQFF
D: -; J: TRBJ1-5; V: TRBV7-9; size: few; DNA: TGTGCCAGCAGCGGAGGGGTAGGGTTGGATCAGCCCCAGCATTTT; CDR3: CASSGGVGLDQPQHF
D: -; J: TRBJ1-2; V: TRBV7-9; size: -; DNA: TGTGCCAGCAGCTCCCCTGGGACGGACTATGGCTACACCTTC; CDR3: CASSSPGTDYGYTF
D: -; J: TRBJ1-1; V: TRBV5-1; size: many; DNA: TGTGCCAGCAGCGGCGGGACGAACACTGAAGCTTTCTTT; CDR3: CASSGGTNTEAFF
D: -; J: TRBJ2-1; V: TRBV4-3; size: once; DNA: TGCGCCAGCAGCCAAGATGATTACGGGGCGCATATCTCCTACAATGAGCAGTTCTTC; CDR3: CASSQDDYGAHISYNEQFF
D: -; J: TRBJ1-4; V: TRBV7-2; size: -; DNA: TGTGCCAGCAGCTTTGGGGGGCAGGGTGAAAAACTGTTTTTT; CDR3: CASSFGGQGEKLFF
D: TRBD1; J: TRBJ1-2; V: TRBV11-2; size: -; DNA: TGTGCCAGCAGCTTAGCGGGACAGGGCCCCTATGGCTACACCTTC; CDR3: CASSLAGQGPYGYTF
D: TRBD1; J: TRBJ1-2; V: TRBV7-2; size: -; DNA: TGTGCCAGCAGCTACCGGGACAGGGGAGAGGGCTACACCTTC; CDR3: CASSYRDRGEGYTF
D: TRBD1; J: TRBJ1-1; V: TRBV11-3; size: few; DNA: TGTGCCAGCAGCGGGCAGGGGGCGTTTACTGAAGCTTTCTTT; CDR3: CASSGQGAFTEAFF
D: -; J: TRBJ2-3; V: TRBV7-9; size: -; DNA: TGTGCCAGCAGCGGACGGACGGACACAGATACGCAGTATTTT; CDR3: CASSGRTDTDTQYF
D: -; J: TRBJ1-1; V: TRBV30; size: -; DNA: TGTGCCTGCTTCCAAGACAATTTGGTCGAAGCTTTCTTT; CDR3: CACFQDNLVEAFF
D: -; J: TRBJ1-2; V: TRBV6-5; size: -; DNA: TGTGCCAGCAGTTTGGGGGGCGCCAGTGGCTACACCTTC; CDR3: CASSLGGASGYTF
D: -; J: TRBJ1-1; V: TRBV12-5; size: few; DNA: TGTGCTAGTGGTGGAGGCACCCACACTGAAGCTTTCTTT; CDR3: CASGGGTHTEAFF
D: TRBD2; J: TRBJ2-7; V: TRBV29-1; size: few; DNA: TGCAGCGTTCTAGCGGGAGGGCCCTACGAGCAGTACTTC; CDR3: CSVLAGGPYEQYF
D: TRBD1; J: TRBJ1-2; V: TRBV7-6; size: -; DNA: TGTGCCAGCAGCTTAGGGGGACAGGGGATTAACTATGGCTACACCTTC; CDR3: CASSLGGQGINYGYTF
D: TRBD1; J: TRBJ1-1; V: TRBV18; size: -; DNA: TGTGCCAGCTCACCAGATTACAGGGGCTCCGCTTTCTTT; CDR3: CASSPDYRGSAFF
D: TRBD1; J: TRBJ2-1; V: TRBV3-1; size: few; DNA: TGTGCCAGCAGCCCGCACCCAGCAGGGGGCCGGTTCTTC; CDR3: CASSPHPAGGRFF
D: TRBD1; J: TRBJ2-1; V: TRBV29-1; size: few; DNA: TGCAGCGTGGTAAGGGGACAGGCTTTGGCCTACAATGAGCAGTTCTTC; CDR3: CSVVRGQALAYNEQFF
D: TRBD2; J: TRBJ2-1; V: TRBV7-3; size: many; DNA: TGTGCCAGCAGCTATAGCGGGATCACCTACAATGAGCAGTTCTTC; CDR3: CASSYSGITYNEQFF